The 30 T cell receptor beta chains below were found in one sample sequenced in a study of blood T cell repertoires in COVID-19. Profiled with immunoSEQ multiplex PCR; TCRdb holds only in-frame clones, not every one. The repertoire holds some 42,000 clones, with about 77% as singletons. The sample taken for sequencing was peripheral blood. The origin of the receptors is a woman between 65 and 79 years old with acute or convalescent COVID-19.

The CDR3 loop reads CSASRVLGTGDTEAFF. The CDR3 nucleotides read TGCAGTGCTAGTCGGGTACTCGGGACAGGGGACACTGAAGCTTTCTTT. The V gene is TRBV20-1, the J gene TRBJ1-1; 10 nucleotides align to TRBD1. Germline assignment: CDR1 DFQATT and CDR2 SNEGSKA (reference sequence). V trimming: 3 bases; J trimming: 3 bases; junction bases outside the gene matches: 10. This CDR3 has 16 amino acids.

This clone occurred a few times. The chain has TRBV4-3 and TRBJ1-1; 7 nucleotides agree with TRBD1. The V and J ends lost 0 bases and 4 bases, in that order; junction bases with no gene match: 2. The CDR3 has 14 amino acids. From germline, CDR1 is LGHNA and CDR2 YSLEER. The CDR3 DNA reads as TGCGCCAGCAGCCAAGACACAGGGGTCACTGAAGCTTTCTTT. Translation gives CASSQDTGVTEAFF.

J is TRBJ1-3 and V is TRBV7-2; 8 positions match TRBD1. V shed 4 bases, J shed 2 bases, and the junction held 4 bases outside the gene matches. Germline loops: CDR1 SGHTA, CDR2 FQGNSA. The CDR3 spans 15 residues. The CDR3 DNA is TGTGCCAGCAGCTCTACAGGGGGAGCTGGAAACACCATATATTTT. Its protein product is CASSSTGGAGNTIYF.

A single count supports this clone. The rearrangement links TRBV15 to TRBJ2-4; 8 bases match TRBD1. This CDR3 spans 16 amino acids. Germline CDR1 LNHNV, CDR2 YYDKDF (reference sequence). V lost 1 base, J lost 7 bases, and 9 bases stayed unmatched. For the CDR3, the DNA is TGTGCCACCAGCAGAGGAAACCAGGGGGCTTGGAACATTCAGTACTTC. Protein sequence: CATSRGNQGAWNIQYF. The variable domain in full, completed from reference TRBV15 and TRBJ2-4, reads DAMVIQNPRYQVTQFGKPVTLSCSQTLNHNVMYWYQQKSSQAPKLLFHYYDKDFNNEADTPDNFQSRRPNTSFCFLDIRSPGLGDTAMYLCATSRGNQGAWNIQYFGAGTRLSVL.

This clone has only one observation. The chain employs TRBV6-1 and TRBJ1-4, with TRBD1 matching 11 bases. The CDR3 is 14 amino acids. The germline V gene encodes CDR1 MNHNS and CDR2 SASEGT. V lost 8 bases to trimming and J lost 5 bases; unmatched junction nucleotides: 4. The CDR3 DNA reads TGTGCCAGCGTATGGACAGGGGGCAATGAAAAACTGTTTTTT. Translating gives CASVWTGGNEKLFF.

The chain recombines TRBV18 with TRBJ2-1, with D perhaps matching TRBD2 (6 bases). Germline V gives CDR1 KGHSH, CDR2 LQKENI. Trimming cost V 1 base and J 8 bases, with 18 bases left between them. The CDR3 runs 16 residues. DNA of the CDR3: TGTGCCAGCTCACCACTTCTGGGCAGCGGGCATTATGAGCAGTTCTTC. Its translation is CASSPLLGSGHYEQFF.

The rearrangement links TRBV7-8 to TRBJ1-4; 7 bases agree with TRBD1. Germline-derived CDR1 and CDR2 are SGHVS and FQNEAQ. The CDR3 has 15 residues. The ends lost 3 bases at V and 7 bases at J; junction bases unmatched: 8. CDR3 amino acids: CASSFGDSVSEKLFF. In DNA form, the CDR3 reads TGTGCCAGCAGCTTTGGGGACAGCGTGAGTGAAAAACTGTTTTTT.

In its sample, this clone was seen a few times. The chain recombines TRBV21-1 with TRBJ1-1; the D call in the table, TRBD1, was not verified against the DNA. TRBV21-1 represents a pseudogene. The CDR3 is 16 amino acids. CDR3 loop: CASSKAGRVATTEAFF. The CDR3 nucleotides read TGTGCCAGCAGCAAAGCGGGCAGGGTCGCTACGACTGAAGCTTTCTTT.

The V gene is TRBV3-1 (or the pseudogene TRBV3-2), the J gene TRBJ1-1; D not resolved. V was trimmed by 1 base and J by 5 bases, leaving 11 bases between them. The germline CDR1 and CDR2 sequences are LGHDT and YNNKEL (reference sequence). This CDR3 has 14 amino acids. CDR3 bases: TGTGCCAGCAGCCAAGGGGAGGGTAGGACTGAAGCTTTCTTT. As protein: CASSQGEGRTEAFF.

V usage is TRBV5-1 and J usage is TRBJ2-2; D ambiguous. The CDR3 has 15 amino acids. CDR1 is SGHRS, CDR2 YFSETQ, per germline. V was pared by 0 bases and J by 0 bases, with 6 bases between. The CDR3: CASSLELSNTGELFF. The DNA of the CDR3 is TGCGCCAGCAGCTTGGAATTATCGAACACCGGGGAGCTGTTTTTT.

V is TRBV2 and J is TRBJ2-3, with 7 bases that match TRBD2. Germline V gene sequence: CDR1 SNHLY, CDR2 FYNNEI. The CDR3 covers 13 residues. The V and J ends lost 6 bases and 4 bases, in that order; junction bases with no gene match: 4. CDR3 in DNA: TGTGCCAGCAGGCCGGGGAGGGCAGATACGCAGTATTTT. Translating it yields CASRPGRADTQYF. Full variable domain (rest looked up from reference TRBV2 and TRBJ2-3): EPEVTQTPSHQVTQMGQEVILRCVPISNHLYFYWYRQILGQKVEFLVSFYNNEISEKSEIFDDQFSVERPDGSNFTLKIRSTKLEDSAMYFCASRPGRADTQYFGPGTRLTVL.

This clone was seen only once. The genes are TRBV9 and TRBJ2-3; tentative D call: TRBD2 (6 bases). Per germline, CDR1 SGDLS and CDR2 YYNGEE. V was trimmed by 4 bases and J by 7 bases, leaving 19 bases between them. The CDR3 spans 15 residues. This CDR3 is CASSPRLGDRHTQYF. CDR3 sequence (DNA): TGTGCCAGCAGCCCCCGACTAGGAGACCGACATACGCAGTATTTT.

This clone showed up just a few times. This chain joins TRBV28 and TRBJ1-2; TRBD1 aligns across 10 bases. The CDR3 extends over 13 amino acids. V trimming: 6 bases; J trimming: 6 bases; junction bases outside the gene matches: 4. CDR1 and CDR2 from the germline V gene are MDHEN and SYDVKM. As DNA, the CDR3 is TGTGCCAGCAGGGTGACAGGGGGCCATGGCTACACCTTC. This gives the protein CASRVTGGHGYTF.

The rearrangement joins TRBV4-1 to TRBJ1-1, with a weak D call TRBD1 (6 bases). Germline V CDR1 and CDR2: MGHRA, YSYEKL. The CDR3 totals 16 residues. V shed 0 bases and J shed 0 bases, with 11 bases lying between them. The CDR3 DNA is TGCGCCAGCAGCCAAGACAGGGGAATCATGAACACTGAAGCTTTCTTT. It is translated as CASSQDRGIMNTEAFF.

The chain has TRBV7-2 and TRBJ2-7, with 10 bases fitting TRBD2. The CDR3 covers 15 residues. Germline loops: CDR1 SGHTA, CDR2 FQGNSA. Losses at the gene ends were 1 base for V and 6 bases for J; bases not matched to a gene: 6. The CDR3, as DNA: TGTGCCAGCAGCTTAGAAGCTAGCGGGAGTTCCGAGCAGTACTTC. Translating gives CASSLEASGSSEQYF.

This clone was seen a single time. V is TRBV19 and J is TRBJ2-7; a weak D match, TRBD2 (6 bases). V was trimmed by 5 bases and J by 3 bases, leaving 20 bases between them. The CDR3 runs to 16 residues. Per germline, CDR1 LNHDA and CDR2 SQIVND (reference sequence). The CDR3 region has the DNA TGTGCCAGTAGTCCCTCCCCCCAGGGAGGACTCTACGAGCAGTACTTC. This gives the protein CASSPSPQGGLYEQYF.

This clone was found a few times. The chain uses TRBV11-2 and TRBJ1-6; the D gene is possibly TRBD1 (6 bases). Per germline, CDR1 SGHAT and CDR2 FQNNGV. The CDR3 consists of 15 residues. Trimming took off 5 bases at V and 7 bases at J, with 15 bases between the two ends. CDR3 coding DNA: TGTGCCAGCAGCCCTTCGACAGGAGGCAATTCACCCCTCCACTTT. This encodes CASSPSTGGNSPLHF.

Details on this clone: Relative to the germline gene, one junction end is altered; a read error may explain this. This rearrangement joins TRBV28 to TRBJ2-7; D is ambiguous. The germline CDR1 and CDR2 sequences are MDHEN and SYDVKM. The CDR3 covers 13 residues. This CDR3 reads CASSRPPSDEQYF. The CDR3 coding sequence is TGTGCCAGCAGCCGTCCCCCCTCCGACGAGCAGTACTTC.

The CDR3 region has the DNA TGTGCCAGCAGCCTAATTTATTCGGAGAATCAGCCCCAGCATTTT. It codes for CASSLIYSENQPQHF. The gene calls are TRBV28 and TRBJ1-5, with D uncertain. This CDR3 has 15 residues. Germline assignment: CDR1 MDHEN and CDR2 SYDVKM. The V end was cut by 6 bases, the J end by 4 bases, with 16 bases between.

DNA of the CDR3: TGTGCCAGTAGGCCGGGACAGAGTCTGGAAAAACTGTTTTTT. This translates into CASRPGQSLEKLFF. The rearrangement links TRBV19 to TRBJ1-4; 7 bases fit TRBD1. This CDR3 comprises 14 residues. The germline V gene encodes CDR1 LNHDA and CDR2 SQIVND (reference sequence). J was trimmed by 8 bases and V by 6 bases; bases with no gene match: 9.

The chain uses TRBV27 and TRBJ1-5; 10 nucleotides line up with TRBD1. The V segment lost 5 bases and the J segment 9 bases; nucleotides outside the gene matches: 7. Germline CDR1 and CDR2: MNHEY and SMNVEV (reference sequence). The CDR3 extends over 14 amino acids. For the CDR3, the DNA is TGTGCCAGCAGTCCGGGACAGGGGATCGGGCCCCAGCATTTT. Its protein product is CASSPGQGIGPQHF.

This sequence joins TRBV11-2 and TRBJ2-5, with D possibly matching TRBD2 (6 bases). The CDR3 is 14 amino acids. V was clipped by 5 bases and J by 1 base, with 11 bases between them. Germline CDR1 is SGHAT and CDR2 is FQNNGV. In DNA form, the CDR3 reads TGTGCCAGCAGCCCATCTAGCGCCCAAGAGACCCAGTACTTC. Amino acid sequence: CASSPSSAQETQYF.

A few counts support this clone. This sequence joins TRBV7-9 and TRBJ2-1, with 8 nucleotides matching TRBD2. CDR1 and CDR2 (germline): SEHNR, FQNEAQ (reference sequence). V was pared by 7 bases and J by 6 bases, with 8 bases of the junction left unmatched. CDR3 length: 14 residues. Here the CDR3 reads CASTQRGGRNEQFF. CDR3 in DNA: TGTGCCAGCACCCAACGGGGGGGCCGCAATGAGCAGTTCTTC. The complete variable domain, with remaining parts taken from reference TRBV7-9 and TRBJ2-1, reads DTGVSQNPRHKITKRGQNVTFRCDPISEHNRLYWYRQTLGQGPEFLTYFQNEAQLEKSRLLSDRFSAERPKGSFSTLEIQRTEQGDSAMYLCASTQRGGRNEQFFGPGTRLTVL.

This clone was seen many times. The chain is built from TRBV6-5 and TRBJ2-7, with 7 nucleotides matching TRBD2. J was trimmed by 4 bases and V by 6 bases; bases with no gene match: 3. CDR3 length: 12 amino acids. In germline, CDR1 is MNHEY, CDR2 SVGAGI. The CDR3 region has the DNA TGTGCCAGCAGCCAGGGAGGGTACGAGCAGTACTTC. Amino acid sequence: CASSQGGYEQYF.

The J gene is TRBJ1-5, the V gene TRBV28; D ambiguous. The V end lost 3 bases, the J end lost 6 bases, and 15 bases lay between the germline ends. This CDR3 contains 15 residues. The V gene's germline CDR1 is MDHEN and CDR2 SYDVKM. The CDR3 DNA reads TGTGCCAGCAGTTTTTTTTCGACACCTGGTCAGCCCCAGCATTTT. This encodes CASSFFSTPGQPQHF.

This chain uses TRBV24-1 with TRBJ2-1; 8 bases agree with TRBD2. Per germline, CDR1 KGHDR and CDR2 SFDVKD. With V trimmed by 4 bases and J by 4 bases, 11 bases remained unmatched. The CDR3 spans 17 residues. CDR3 sequence reads: CATSDRITGTRYNEQFF. For the CDR3, the DNA is TGTGCCACCAGTGACCGGATAACCGGGACTAGGTACAATGAGCAGTTCTTC.

This clone has only one observation. The rearrangement joins TRBV10-2 to TRBJ1-1; TRBD1 matches at 8 bases. Germline V gene sequence: CDR1 WSHSY, CDR2 SAAADI. The CDR3 covers 13 residues. V shed 5 bases and J 9 bases; nucleotides not matched to a gene: 8. The CDR3 protein is CASSQDRVGKAFF. In DNA, the CDR3 is TGCGCCAGCAGTCAGGACAGGGTCGGTAAAGCTTTCTTT.

CDR3 residues: CASSIAGKGRETQYF. For the CDR3, the DNA is TGTGCCAGTAGTATAGCTGGGAAAGGGAGAGAGACCCAGTACTTC. This chain joins TRBV19 and TRBJ2-5, with D tentatively TRBD2 (5 bases). The CDR3 is 15 amino acids. Germline V lookup: CDR1 LNHDA, CDR2 SQIVND (reference sequence). V was trimmed by 1 base and J by 4 bases, leaving 13 bases between them. Full variable domain (remainder filled in from reference TRBV19 and TRBJ2-5): DGGITQSPKYLFRKEGQNVTLSCEQNLNHDAMYWYRQDPGQGLRLIYYSQIVNDFQKGDIAEGYSVSREKKESFPLTVTSAQKNPTAFYLCASSIAGKGRETQYFGPGTRLLVL.

The rearrangement links TRBV10-1 to TRBJ2-2, with 10 bases aligning to TRBD1. The CDR3 sequence is 14 residues long. Germline trimming cut 8 bases from V and 8 bases from J; bases unmatched to any gene: 8. Germline CDR1 is WNHNN and CDR2 is SYGVQD (reference sequence). CDR3 amino acids: CASRGTGAGGELFF. CDR3 nucleotides: TGCGCCAGCCGCGGGACAGGGGCCGGGGGGGAGCTGTTTTTT.

The chain carries TRBV19 and TRBJ2-7; 9 nucleotides align to TRBD1. The length of the CDR3 is 13 residues. Trimming at V came to 10 bases and at J to 9 bases, leaving 13 bases not matched to a gene. Germline CDR1 LNHDA, CDR2 SQIVND (reference sequence). CDR3 sequence (DNA): TGTGCCACAACAGGGGGCGCGGGACCGAGGCAGTACTTC. This codes for CATTGGAGPRQYF.